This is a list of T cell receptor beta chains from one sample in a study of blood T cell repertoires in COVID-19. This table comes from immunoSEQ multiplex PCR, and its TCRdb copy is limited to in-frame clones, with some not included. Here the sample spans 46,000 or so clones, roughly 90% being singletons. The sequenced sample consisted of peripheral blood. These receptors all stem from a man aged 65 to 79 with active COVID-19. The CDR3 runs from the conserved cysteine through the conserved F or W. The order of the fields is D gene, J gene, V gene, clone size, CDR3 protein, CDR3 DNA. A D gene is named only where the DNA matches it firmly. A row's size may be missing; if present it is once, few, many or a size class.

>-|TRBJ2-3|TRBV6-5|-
CASRRGSSADTQYF
TGTGCCAGCAGGCGCGGGTCAAGCGCAGATACGCAGTATTTT
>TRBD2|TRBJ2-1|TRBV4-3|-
CASSATGLAGVEQFF
TGCGCCAGCAGCGCTACGGGACTAGCGGGGGTCGAGCAGTTCTTC
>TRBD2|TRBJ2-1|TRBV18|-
CASSRNEGLAGGPHNEQFF
TGTGCCAGCTCACGAAACGAGGGACTAGCGGGAGGGCCGCACAATGAGCAGTTCTTC
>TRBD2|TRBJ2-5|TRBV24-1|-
CATSDPTPSAGGVGETQYF
TGTGCCACCAGTGATCCCACCCCTAGCGCGGGGGGCGTCGGGGAGACCCAGTACTTC
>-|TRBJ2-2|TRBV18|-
CASSPGQSVAGELFF
TGTGCCAGCTCCCCCGGACAGTCAGTGGCCGGGGAGCTGTTTTTT
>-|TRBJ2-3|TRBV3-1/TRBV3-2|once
CASSQGPTKNCTDTQYF
TGTGCCAGCAGCCAAGGACCGACAAAGAATTGCACAGATACGCAGTATTTT
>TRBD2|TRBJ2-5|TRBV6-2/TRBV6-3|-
CASSYTGGPGTQYF
TGTGCCAGCAGTTACACGGGAGGGCCGGGGACCCAGTACTTC
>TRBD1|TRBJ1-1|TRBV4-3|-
CASSPSGQPNTEAFF
TGCGCCAGCAGCCCCTCGGGACAGCCGAACACTGAAGCTTTCTTT
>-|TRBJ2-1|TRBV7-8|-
CASSLGGLHSYNEQFF
TGTGCCAGCAGCTTAGGGGGACTCCACTCCTACAATGAGCAGTTCTTC
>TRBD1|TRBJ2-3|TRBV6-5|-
CASTSRDRGTDTQYF
TGTGCCAGCACCTCCCGGGACAGGGGGACAGATACGCAGTATTTT
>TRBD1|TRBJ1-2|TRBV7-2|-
CAGGTGGIYGYTF
TGTGCCGGTGGGACAGGGGGTATCTATGGCTACACCTTC
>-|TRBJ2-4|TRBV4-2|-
CASSQDSARGTAKNIQYF
TGTGCCAGCAGCCAAGATAGCGCCAGGGGCACAGCCAAAAACATTCAGTACTTC
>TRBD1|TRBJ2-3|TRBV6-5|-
CASSYDRGTDTQYF
TGTGCCAGCAGTTATGACAGGGGCACAGATACGCAGTATTTT
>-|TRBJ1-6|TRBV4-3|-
CASSQGAGSPLHF
TGCGCCAGCAGCCAAGGGGCCGGTTCACCCCTCCACTTT
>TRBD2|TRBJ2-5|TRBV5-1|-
CASSPGLAGETQYF
TGCGCCAGCAGCCCCGGACTAGCGGGGGAGACCCAGTACTTC
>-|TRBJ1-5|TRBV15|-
CATSSGTESQPQHF
TGTGCCACCAGCAGTGGGACTGAGAGTCAGCCCCAGCATTTT
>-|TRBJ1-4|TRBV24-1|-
CATSDASATNEKLFF
TGTGCCACCAGTGATGCCAGTGCAACTAATGAAAAACTGTTTTTT
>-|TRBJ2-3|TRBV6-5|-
CASSPRGKTDTQYF
TGTGCCAGTTCTCCCCGGGGGAAAACAGATACGCAGTATTTT
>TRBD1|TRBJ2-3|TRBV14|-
CASSKVGTGFTDTQYF
TGTGCCAGCAGCAAGGTCGGGACAGGGTTCACAGATACGCAGTATTTT
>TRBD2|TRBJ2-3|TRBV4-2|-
CASNEREGPDTQYF
TGTGCCAGCAACGAGCGGGAGGGACCGGATACGCAGTATTTT
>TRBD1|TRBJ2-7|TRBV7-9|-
CASSQDRAEEQYF
TGTGCCAGCAGCCAAGACAGGGCTGAAGAGCAGTACTTC
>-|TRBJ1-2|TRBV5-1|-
CASSLTQGPVTF
TGCGCCAGCAGCTTGACTCAGGGGCCTGTGACCTTC
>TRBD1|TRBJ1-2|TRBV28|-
CASSSRQGAFHYGYTF
TGTGCCAGCAGTTCCCGACAGGGGGCTTTCCACTATGGCTACACCTTC
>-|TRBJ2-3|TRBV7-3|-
CASSPRGTPDTQYF
TGTGCCAGCAGCCCCCGGGGAACCCCAGATACGCAGTATTTT